This section outlines one TCR beta chain sequence together with its context. These data come from a study of blood T cell repertoires in COVID-19. The wider study: COVID-19 samples from acute and convalescent phases originated in the United States, Italy and Spain. From T cells, B-cell-depleted T cells, or PBMCs came the material, which was cDNA or gDNA.

V shed 0 bases and J shed 9 bases, with 15 bases lying between them. This CDR3 region has 16 residues. Germline lookup yields CDR1 LNHNV and CDR2 YYDKDF (reference sequence). The table came from immunoSEQ multiplex PCR; TCRdb's copy has only in-frame clones and leaves some out. Seen here are approximately 260,000 clones, approximately 86% observed once, and the top ten hold roughly 4.6%. Sequencing was done on a sample of peripheral blood. This chain uses TRBV15 with TRBJ1-6, with unresolved D. The clonotype was recovered from an elderly woman with active or convalescent COVID-19. The CDR3 nucleotides are TGTGCCACCAGCAGAGATCTAGAAGTGCGGGCTTCACCCCTCCACTTT. Translated: CATSRDLEVRASPLHF.